Listed here are 10 T cell receptor beta chains from one sample, sequenced in a study of radiotherapy plus CTLA-4 blockade in lung cancer. The protocol was immunoSEQ multiplex PCR, while the TCRdb copy is restricted to in-frame clones and leaves out a portion. The data contain about 80,000 clones, about four fifths of them seen just once; the ten biggest clones take up approximately 0.77%. This specimen consisted of peripheral blood, obtained from a patient treated with radiotherapy plus ipilimumab. The source of these receptors is a human donor with non-small cell lung cancer who had stable disease on radiotherapy plus ipilimumab.

The chain couples TRBV25-1 to TRBJ2-5; D not resolved. Germline CDR1 is MGHDK and CDR2 is SYGVNS. The CDR3 is 11 amino acids. Trimming cost V 8 bases and J 4 bases, with 8 bases left between them. CDR3 coding DNA: TGTGCCAGCTTGACCTTAGAGACCCAGTACTTC. Amino acid sequence: CASLTLETQYF.

V usage is TRBV6-4 and J usage is TRBJ2-7; TRBD1 matches at 9 bases. J gave up 7 bases and V 4 bases, and 8 bases lay outside the gene matches. Germline V gene data show CDR1 as MRHNA and CDR2 as SNTAGT. CDR3 length: 14 residues. CDR3 sequence (DNA): TGTGCCAGCAGTGCCCCGGGACAGGGAGGGGAGCAGTACTTC. Protein sequence: CASSAPGQGGEQYF.

The chain couples TRBV9 to TRBJ2-6, with 7 positions matching TRBD1. The CDR3 has 20 residues. V shed 2 bases, J shed 0 bases, and the junction held 14 bases outside the gene matches. The germline V gene encodes CDR1 SGDLS and CDR2 YYNGEE. The CDR3 sequence: CASSVSGGIRAPSGANVLTF. The CDR3 region has the DNA TGTGCCAGCAGCGTTTCAGGGGGTATTAGAGCACCCTCTGGGGCCAACGTCCTGACTTTC.

The chain has TRBV7-9 and TRBJ2-1, with TRBD2 matching over 12 bases. This CDR3 has 16 amino acids. Germline CDR1 SEHNR, CDR2 FQNEAQ (reference sequence). V shed 7 bases and J 3 bases; nucleotides not matched to a gene: 7. The CDR3, as DNA: TGTGCCAGCACTTCAGGACTAGCGGGGATCTACAATGAGCAGTTCTTC. Translating gives CASTSGLAGIYNEQFF.

The genes are TRBV28 and TRBJ1-5, with D possibly matching TRBD1 (5 bases). Trimming shortened V by 7 bases and J by 9 bases, and 13 bases separated the two germline ends. This CDR3 spans 12 amino acids. Germline V gene data show CDR1 as MDHEN and CDR2 as SYDVKM. For the CDR3, the DNA is TGTGCCAGCAATTCGGGGGATCCGCCCCAGCATTTT. Protein product: CASNSGDPPQHF.

The J gene is TRBJ2-5, the V gene TRBV27, with 11 bases identical to TRBD2. The CDR3 has 14 amino acids. Trimming cost V 4 bases and J 5 bases; bases outside gene matches: 3. Germline V gene sequence: CDR1 MNHEY, CDR2 SMNVEV (reference sequence). In nucleotides, the CDR3 is TGTGCCAGCAGTTCCGGACTAGCGGGTGAGACCCAGTACTTC. Residues: CASSSGLAGETQYF.

This chain connects TRBV7-2 to TRBJ2-2; a weak D match, TRBD1 (5 bases). Trimming removed 1 base at V and 3 bases at J, with 9 bases between. Germline V CDR1 and CDR2: SGHTA, FQGNSA. The CDR3 has 15 amino acids. CDR3 amino acids: CASSLGLGDTGELFF. CDR3 nucleotides: TGTGCCAGCAGCTTAGGATTAGGGGACACCGGGGAGCTGTTTTTT.

This sequence joins TRBV5-1 and TRBJ2-2; possibly TRBD2 for D (5 bases). Deletions cut 0 bases from V and 6 bases from J, with 9 bases between. Germline V lookup: CDR1 SGHRS, CDR2 YFSETQ. CDR3 size: 14 residues. CDR3 sequence (DNA): TGCGCCAGCAGCTTGGGGACTGTCCCCGGGGAGCTGTTTTTT. It yields the protein CASSLGTVPGELFF.

The rearrangement links TRBV2 to TRBJ1-4, with unresolved D. The CDR3 has 14 amino acids. Germline CDR1 and CDR2: SNHLY and FYNNEI. V shed 2 bases and J shed 6 bases, with 10 bases lying between them. CDR3 in amino acids: CASSEKGDHEKLFF. CDR3 in DNA: TGTGCCAGCAGTGAAAAAGGTGACCATGAAAAACTGTTTTTT.

This chain links TRBV6-1 with TRBJ2-7; 8 bases align to TRBD2. V was pared by 8 bases and J by 2 bases, with 11 bases of the junction left unmatched. Per germline, CDR1 MNHNS and CDR2 SASEGT. The CDR3 is made up of 15 amino acids. The CDR3 region is CASGKSGGLTYEQYF. CDR3 sequence (DNA): TGTGCCAGCGGGAAATCGGGAGGGCTCACCTACGAGCAGTACTTC.